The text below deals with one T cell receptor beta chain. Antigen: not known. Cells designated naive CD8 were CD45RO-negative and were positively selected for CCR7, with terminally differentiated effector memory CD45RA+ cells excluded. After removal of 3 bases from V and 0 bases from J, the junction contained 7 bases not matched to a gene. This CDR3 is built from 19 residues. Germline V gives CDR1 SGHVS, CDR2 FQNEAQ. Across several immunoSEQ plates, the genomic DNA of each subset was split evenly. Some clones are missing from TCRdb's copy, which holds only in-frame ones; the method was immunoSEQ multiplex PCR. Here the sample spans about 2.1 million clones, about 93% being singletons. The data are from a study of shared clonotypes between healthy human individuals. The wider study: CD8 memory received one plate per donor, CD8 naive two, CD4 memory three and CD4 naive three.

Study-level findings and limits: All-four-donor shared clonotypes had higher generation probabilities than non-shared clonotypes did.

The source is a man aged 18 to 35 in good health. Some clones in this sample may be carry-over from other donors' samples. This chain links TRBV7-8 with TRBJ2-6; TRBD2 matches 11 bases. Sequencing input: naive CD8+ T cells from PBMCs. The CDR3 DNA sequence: TGTGCCAGCAGCTTTCCCGGACTAGCGGGCCGCTCTGGGGCCAACGTCCTGACTTTC. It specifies CASSFPGLAGRSGANVLTF.